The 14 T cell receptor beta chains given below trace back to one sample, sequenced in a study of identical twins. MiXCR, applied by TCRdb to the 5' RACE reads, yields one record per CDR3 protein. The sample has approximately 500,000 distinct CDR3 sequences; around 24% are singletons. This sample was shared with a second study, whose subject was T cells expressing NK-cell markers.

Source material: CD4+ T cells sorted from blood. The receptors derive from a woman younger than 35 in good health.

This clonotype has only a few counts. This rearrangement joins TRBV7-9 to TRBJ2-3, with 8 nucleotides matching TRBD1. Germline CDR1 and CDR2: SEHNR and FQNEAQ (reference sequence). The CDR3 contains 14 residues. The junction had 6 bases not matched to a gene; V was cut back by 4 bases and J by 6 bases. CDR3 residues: CASSSTGAGDTQYF. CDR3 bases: TGTGCCAGCAGCTCGACAGGGGCTGGGGATACGCAGTATTTT. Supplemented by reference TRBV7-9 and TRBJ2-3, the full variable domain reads DTGVSQNPRHKITKRGQNVTFRCDPISEHNRLYWYRQTLGQGPEFLTYFQNEAQLEKSRLLSDRFSAERPKGSFSTLEIQRTEQGDSAMYLCASSSTGAGDTQYFGPGTRLTVL.

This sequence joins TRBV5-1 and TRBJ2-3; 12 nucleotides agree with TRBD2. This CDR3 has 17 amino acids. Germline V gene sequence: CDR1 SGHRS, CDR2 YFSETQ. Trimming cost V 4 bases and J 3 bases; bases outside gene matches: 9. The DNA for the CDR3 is TGCGCCAGCAGCGCGTCGACTAGCGGGGGACGTACAGATACGCAGTATTTT. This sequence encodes CASSASTSGGRTDTQYF.

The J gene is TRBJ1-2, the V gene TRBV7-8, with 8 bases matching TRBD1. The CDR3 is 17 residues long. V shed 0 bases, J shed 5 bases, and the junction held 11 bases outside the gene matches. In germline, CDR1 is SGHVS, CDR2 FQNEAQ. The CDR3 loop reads CASSLAFGPDRVYGYTF. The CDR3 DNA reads TGTGCCAGCAGCTTAGCCTTTGGGCCGGACAGGGTATATGGCTACACCTTC.

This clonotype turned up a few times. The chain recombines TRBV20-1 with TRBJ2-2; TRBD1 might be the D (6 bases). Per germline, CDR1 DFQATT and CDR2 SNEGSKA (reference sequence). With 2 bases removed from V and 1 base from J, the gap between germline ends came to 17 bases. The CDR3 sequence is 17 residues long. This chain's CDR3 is CSARPHLGGRNTGELFF. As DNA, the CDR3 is TGCAGTGCTAGACCTCACCTTGGGGGCCGGAACACCGGGGAGCTGTTTTTT.

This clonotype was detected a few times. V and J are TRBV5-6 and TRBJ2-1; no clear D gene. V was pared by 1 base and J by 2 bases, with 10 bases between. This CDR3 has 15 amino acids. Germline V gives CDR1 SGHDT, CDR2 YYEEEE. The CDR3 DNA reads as TGTGCCAGCAGCTTGCCCAGGTCCGCCTACAATGAGCAGTTCTTC. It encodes CASSLPRSAYNEQFF.

CDR3 coding DNA: TGTGCCAGCAGATATACGACTAGCGGTAACACAGATACGCAGTATTTT. Translation gives CASRYTTSGNTDTQYF. The chain joins TRBV6-5 to TRBJ2-3; 9 bases agree with TRBD2. This CDR3 has 16 residues. Trimming removed 6 bases from V and 2 bases from J; junction bases left unmatched: 9. Germline V CDR1 and CDR2: MNHEY, SVGAGI.

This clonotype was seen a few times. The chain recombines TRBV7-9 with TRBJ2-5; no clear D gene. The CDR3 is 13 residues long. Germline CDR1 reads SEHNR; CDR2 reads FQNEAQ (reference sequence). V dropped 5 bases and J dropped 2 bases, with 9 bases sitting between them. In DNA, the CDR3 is TGTGCCAGCAGCACCGGAGCACAAGAGACCCAGTACTTC. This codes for CASSTGAQETQYF.

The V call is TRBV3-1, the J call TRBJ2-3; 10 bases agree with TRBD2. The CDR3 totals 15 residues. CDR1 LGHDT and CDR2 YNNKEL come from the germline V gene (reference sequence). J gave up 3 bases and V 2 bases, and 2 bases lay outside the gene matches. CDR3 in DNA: TGTGCCAGCAGCCAATGGGGACTAGCGACAGATACGCAGTATTTT. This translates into CASSQWGLATDTQYF.

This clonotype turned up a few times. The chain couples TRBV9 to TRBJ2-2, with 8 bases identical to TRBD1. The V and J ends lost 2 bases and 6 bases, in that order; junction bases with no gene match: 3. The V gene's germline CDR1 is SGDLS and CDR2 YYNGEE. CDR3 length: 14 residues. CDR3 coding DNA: TGTGCCAGCAGCGTGACAGGGGTCGCCGGGGAGCTGTTTTTT. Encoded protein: CASSVTGVAGELFF.

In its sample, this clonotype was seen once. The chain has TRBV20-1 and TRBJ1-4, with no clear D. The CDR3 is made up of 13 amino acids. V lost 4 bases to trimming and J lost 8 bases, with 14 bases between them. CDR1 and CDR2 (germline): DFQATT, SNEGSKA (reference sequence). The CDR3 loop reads CSAIYQGREKLFF. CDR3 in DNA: TGCAGTGCTATCTACCAAGGGAGGGAAAAACTGTTTTTT.

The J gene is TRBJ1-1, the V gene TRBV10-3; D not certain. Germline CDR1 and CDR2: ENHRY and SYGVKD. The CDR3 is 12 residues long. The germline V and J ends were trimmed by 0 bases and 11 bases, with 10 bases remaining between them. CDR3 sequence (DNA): TGTGCCATCAGTGAGTCGCGGGCTGGGGCTTTCTTT. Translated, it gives CAISESRAGAFF.

The DNA of the CDR3 is TGTGCCAGCAGCGCCCTAGCGGGTTTCTTTTCGGAGCAGTTCTTC. Protein product: CASSALAGFFSEQFF. The J gene is TRBJ2-1, the V gene TRBV9; 8 nucleotides match TRBD2. With V trimmed by 3 bases and J by 10 bases, 12 bases remained unmatched. Per germline, CDR1 SGDLS and CDR2 YYNGEE. The length of the CDR3 is 15 residues.

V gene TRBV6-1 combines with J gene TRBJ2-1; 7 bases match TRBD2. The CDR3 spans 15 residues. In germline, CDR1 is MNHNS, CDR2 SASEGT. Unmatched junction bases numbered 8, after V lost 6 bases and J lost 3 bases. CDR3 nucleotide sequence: TGTGCCAGCAGCAGGACTAGGTGGTTCTACAATGAGCAGTTCTTC. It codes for CASSRTRWFYNEQFF.

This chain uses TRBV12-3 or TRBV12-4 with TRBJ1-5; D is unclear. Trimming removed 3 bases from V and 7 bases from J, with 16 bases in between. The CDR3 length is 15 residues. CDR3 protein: CASSFSPVPKQPQHF. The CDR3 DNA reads TGTGCCAGCAGTTTCTCGCCAGTCCCCAAACAGCCCCAGCATTTT.